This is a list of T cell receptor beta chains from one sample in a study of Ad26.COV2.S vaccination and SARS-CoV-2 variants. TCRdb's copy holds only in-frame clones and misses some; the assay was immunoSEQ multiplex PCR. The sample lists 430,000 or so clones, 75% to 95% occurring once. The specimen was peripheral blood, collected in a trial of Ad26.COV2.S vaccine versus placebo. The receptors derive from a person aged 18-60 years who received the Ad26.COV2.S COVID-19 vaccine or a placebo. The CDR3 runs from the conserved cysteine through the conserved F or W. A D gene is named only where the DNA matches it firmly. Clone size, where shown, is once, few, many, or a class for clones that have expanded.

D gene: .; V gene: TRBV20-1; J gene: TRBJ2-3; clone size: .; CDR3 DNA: TGCAGTGCTACAGGAACAGATACGCAGTATTTT; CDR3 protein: CSATGTDTQYF
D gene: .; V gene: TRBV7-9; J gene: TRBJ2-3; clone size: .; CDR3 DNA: TGTGCCAGCACCCCTCTCGGGCTAGGGGGTGAAGATACGCAGTATTTT; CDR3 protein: CASTPLGLGGEDTQYF
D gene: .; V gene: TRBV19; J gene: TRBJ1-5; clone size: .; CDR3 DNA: TGTGCCAGTTCAATTGACCTAAATCAGCCCCAGCATTTT; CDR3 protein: CASSIDLNQPQHF
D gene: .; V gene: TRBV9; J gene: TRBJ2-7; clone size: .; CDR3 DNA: TGTGCCAGCAGCGCCGGGTCAACGAAGGCCTACGAGCAGTACTTC; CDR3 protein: CASSAGSTKAYEQYF
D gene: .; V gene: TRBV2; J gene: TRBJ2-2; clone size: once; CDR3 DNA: TGTGCCAGCGGCCAGGGACCCACCGGGGAGCTGTTTTTT; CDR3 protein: CASGQGPTGELFF
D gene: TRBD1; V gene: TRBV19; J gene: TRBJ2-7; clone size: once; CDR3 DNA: TGTGCCAGTAGTACCCGGACAGGGGGGGACGAGCAGTACTTC; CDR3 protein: CASSTRTGGDEQYF
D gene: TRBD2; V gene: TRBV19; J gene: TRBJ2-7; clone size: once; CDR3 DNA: TGTGCCAGTCGCGCTAGCGGGAGCTACGAGCAGTACTTC; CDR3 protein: CASRASGSYEQYF
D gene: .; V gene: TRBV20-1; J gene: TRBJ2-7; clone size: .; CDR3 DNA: TGCAGTGCTAGTAGGCAGGGGACCCACGAGCAGTACTTC; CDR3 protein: CSASRQGTHEQYF
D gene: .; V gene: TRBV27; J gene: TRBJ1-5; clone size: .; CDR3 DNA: TGTGCCAGCAGTTCCGGGGGATTATATCAGCCCCAGCATTTT; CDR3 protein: CASSSGGLYQPQHF
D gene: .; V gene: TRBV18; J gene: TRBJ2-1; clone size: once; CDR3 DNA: TGTGCCAGCTCACCACCGAACAGCGGGTTTTACAATGAGCAGTTCTTC; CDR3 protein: CASSPPNSGFYNEQFF
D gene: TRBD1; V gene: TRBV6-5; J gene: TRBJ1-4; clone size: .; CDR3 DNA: TGTGCCAGCAGTTACTCGCCAACAGGGGATGAAAAACTGTTTTTT; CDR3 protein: CASSYSPTGDEKLFF
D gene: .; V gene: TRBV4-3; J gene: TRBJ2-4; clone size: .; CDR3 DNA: TGCGCCAGCAGCCAAGACACAGGGTTTTCTTGGGACATTCAGTACTTC; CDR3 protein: CASSQDTGFSWDIQYF
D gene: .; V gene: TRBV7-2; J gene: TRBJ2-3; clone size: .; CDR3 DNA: TGTGCCAGCAGCCCCACGGGAGTTTTCGCAGATACGCAGTATTTT; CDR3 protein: CASSPTGVFADTQYF
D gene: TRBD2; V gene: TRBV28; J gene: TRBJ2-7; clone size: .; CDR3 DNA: TGTGCCAGCAGTTTACTCCGGACTAGCGGGAGTAACGAGCAGTACTTC; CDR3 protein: CASSLLRTSGSNEQYF
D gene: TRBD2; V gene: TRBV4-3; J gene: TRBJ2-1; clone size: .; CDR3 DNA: TGCGCCAGCAGCCAAGGTATTAGCGGGAGGGCCTTTTTCTTAAATGAGCAGTTCTTC; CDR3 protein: CASSQGISGRAFFLNEQFF
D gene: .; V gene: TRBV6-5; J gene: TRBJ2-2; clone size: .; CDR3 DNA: TGTGCCAGCAGTTACGGCCCAAACACCGGGGAGCTGTTTTTT; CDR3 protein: CASSYGPNTGELFF
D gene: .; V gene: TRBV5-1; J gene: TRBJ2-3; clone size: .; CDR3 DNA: TGCGCCAGCAGCTTAGAACTGAACACAGATACGCAGTATTTT; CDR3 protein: CASSLELNTDTQYF
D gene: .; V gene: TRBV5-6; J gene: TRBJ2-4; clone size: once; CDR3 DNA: TGTGCCAGCAGCCTCCGCGGACTAGGACAGAACATTCAGTACTTC; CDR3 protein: CASSLRGLGQNIQYF
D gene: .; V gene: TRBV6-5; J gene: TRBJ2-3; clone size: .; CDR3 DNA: TGTGCCAGCAGCATATACGCCAGCACAGATACGCAGTATTTT; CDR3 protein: CASSIYASTDTQYF
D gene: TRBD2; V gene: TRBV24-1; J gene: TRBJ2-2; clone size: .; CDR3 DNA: TGTGCCACCAGTAGCCCCGGGGGGGTCTCCGGGGAGCTGTTTTTT; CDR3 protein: CATSSPGGVSGELFF
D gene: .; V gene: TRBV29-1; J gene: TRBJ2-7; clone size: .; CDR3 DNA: TGCAGCGTTGAAAAGATGTCGGGGGCTAGCTCCTACGAGCAGTACTTC; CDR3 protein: CSVEKMSGASSYEQYF
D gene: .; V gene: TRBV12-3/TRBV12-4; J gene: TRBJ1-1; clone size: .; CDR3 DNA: TGTGCCAGCACCCGAGGACAGCAGTCAGAAGCTTTCTTT; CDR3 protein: CASTRGQQSEAFF
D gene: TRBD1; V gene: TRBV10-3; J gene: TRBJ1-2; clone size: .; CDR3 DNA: TGTGCCATCACCGGGCGACAGGGGGATGGCTACACCTTC; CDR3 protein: CAITGRQGDGYTF
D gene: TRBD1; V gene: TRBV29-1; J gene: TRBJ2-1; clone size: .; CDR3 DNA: TGCAGCGGGGGACAGGGAGGCTACAATGAGCAGTTCTTC; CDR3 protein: CSGGQGGYNEQFF
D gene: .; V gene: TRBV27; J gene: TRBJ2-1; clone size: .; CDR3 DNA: TGTGCCAGCAGTTTAGTTGGTCTACGAAATGAGCAGTTCTTC; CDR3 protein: CASSLVGLRNEQFF
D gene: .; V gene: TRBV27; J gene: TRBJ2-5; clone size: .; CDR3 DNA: TGTGCCAGCAGTCCTGCAGGGGTGTTGGAGACCCAGTACTTC; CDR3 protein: CASSPAGVLETQYF
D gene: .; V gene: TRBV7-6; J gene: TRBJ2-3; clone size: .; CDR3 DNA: TGTGCCAGCAGCTTAGCATTCGCAGATACGCAGTATTTT; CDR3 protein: CASSLAFADTQYF
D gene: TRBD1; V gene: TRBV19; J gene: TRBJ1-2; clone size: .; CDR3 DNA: TGTGCCAGTAGTACGGGGACAGCTAACTATGGCTACACCTTC; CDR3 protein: CASSTGTANYGYTF
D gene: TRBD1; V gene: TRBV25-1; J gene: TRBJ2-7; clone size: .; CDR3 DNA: TGTGCCAGCAGTGAAGCCCCCGGGACAGGGTCCTACGAGCAGTACTTC; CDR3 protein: CASSEAPGTGSYEQYF
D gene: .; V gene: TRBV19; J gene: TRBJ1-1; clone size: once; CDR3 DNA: TGTGCCAGTGGTACAGAGGGTTACACTGAAGCTTTCTTT; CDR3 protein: CASGTEGYTEAFF
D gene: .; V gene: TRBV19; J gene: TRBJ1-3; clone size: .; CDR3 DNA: TGTGCCAGTAGTATAAGGGCCTGGCAGCAGATCTCTGGAAACACCATATATTTT; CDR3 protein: CASSIRAWQQISGNTIYF
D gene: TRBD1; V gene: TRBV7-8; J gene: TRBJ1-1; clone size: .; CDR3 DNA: TGTGCCAGCAGCCCTTGGACAGGGTACGCTTTCTTT; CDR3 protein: CASSPWTGYAFF
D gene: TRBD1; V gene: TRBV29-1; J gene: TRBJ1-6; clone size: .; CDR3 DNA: TGCAGCGTTCGACAGGGTCGGGGTTCACCCCTCCACTTT; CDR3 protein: CSVRQGRGSPLHF
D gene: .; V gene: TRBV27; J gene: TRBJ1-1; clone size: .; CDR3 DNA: TGTGCCAGCAGTTTAACAAGGACAATGAACACTGAAGCTTTCTTT; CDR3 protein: CASSLTRTMNTEAFF
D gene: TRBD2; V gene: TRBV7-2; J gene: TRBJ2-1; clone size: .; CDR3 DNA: TGTGCCAGCAGCCTTAGCCCGGGACTAGGGCTATATGAGCAGTTCTTC; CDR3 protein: CASSLSPGLGLYEQFF
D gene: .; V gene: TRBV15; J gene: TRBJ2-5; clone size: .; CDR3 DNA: TGTGCCACTGCTAGATTGGGAAGGGAGACCCAGTACTTC; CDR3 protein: CATARLGRETQYF
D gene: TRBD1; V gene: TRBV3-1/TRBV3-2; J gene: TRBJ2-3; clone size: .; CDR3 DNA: TGTGCCAGCAGCCCGGACAGGGGGAAAGGGACGCAGTATTTT; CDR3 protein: CASSPDRGKGTQYF